The source of this T cell receptor beta chain is a study of shared clonotypes between healthy human individuals. Some clones are missing from TCRdb's copy, which holds only in-frame ones; the method was immunoSEQ multiplex PCR. This sample has about 2.4 million clones; 93% occur once, and the top ten carry around 0.4%. V was trimmed by 0 bases and J by 5 bases, leaving 13 bases between them. This CDR3 region has 15 residues. Germline V CDR1 and CDR2: SGDLS, YYNGEE. The rearrangement joins TRBV9 to TRBJ2-3; tentatively, D is TRBD2 (6 bases). The sample taken for sequencing was naive CD4+ T cells from PBMCs. The subset here: CD45RA+ positively selected. This clonotype was sampled from a man aged 18 to 29 in good health. Some clones in this sample may be carry-over from other donors' samples. CDR3 amino acids: CASSVAWEVGDTQYF. CDR3 DNA: TGTGCCAGCAGCGTAGCCTGGGAGGTTGGAGATACGCAGTATTTT.